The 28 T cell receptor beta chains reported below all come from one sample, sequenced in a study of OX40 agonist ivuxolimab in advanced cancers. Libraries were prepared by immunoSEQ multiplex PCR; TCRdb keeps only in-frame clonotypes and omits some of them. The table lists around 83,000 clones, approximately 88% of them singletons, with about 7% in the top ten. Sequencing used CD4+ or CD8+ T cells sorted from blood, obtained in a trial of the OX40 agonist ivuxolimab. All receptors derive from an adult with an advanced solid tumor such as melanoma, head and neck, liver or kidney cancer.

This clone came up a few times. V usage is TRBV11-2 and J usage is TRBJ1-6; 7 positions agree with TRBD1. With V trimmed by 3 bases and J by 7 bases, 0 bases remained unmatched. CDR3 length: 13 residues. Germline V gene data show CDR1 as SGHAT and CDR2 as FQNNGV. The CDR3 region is CASSLTGNSPLHF. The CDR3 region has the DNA TGTGCCAGCAGCTTGACAGGGAATTCACCCCTCCACTTT.

The CDR3 protein is CASSLFQGVEQFF. CDR3 sequence (DNA): TGTGCCAGCAGCTTATTCCAGGGGGTTGAGCAGTTCTTC. V gene TRBV7-2 combines with J gene TRBJ2-1, with 7 bases aligning to TRBD1. Per germline, CDR1 SGHTA and CDR2 FQGNSA. The V gene end was trimmed by 2 bases and the J gene end by 9 bases; junction bases not matched to a gene: 4. The length of the CDR3 is 13 residues.

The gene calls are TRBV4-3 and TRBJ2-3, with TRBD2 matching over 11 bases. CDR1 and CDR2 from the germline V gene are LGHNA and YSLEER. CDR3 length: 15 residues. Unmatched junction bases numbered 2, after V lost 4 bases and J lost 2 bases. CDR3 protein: CASSPGLAVTDTQYF. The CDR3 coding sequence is TGCGCCAGCAGCCCGGGACTAGCGGTCACAGATACGCAGTATTTT.

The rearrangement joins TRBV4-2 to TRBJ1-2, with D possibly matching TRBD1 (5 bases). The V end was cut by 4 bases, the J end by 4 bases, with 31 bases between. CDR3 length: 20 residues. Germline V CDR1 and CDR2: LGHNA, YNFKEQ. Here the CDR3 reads CASSRKLDGSKGRISYGYTF. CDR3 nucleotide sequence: TGTGCCAGCAGCCGAAAGTTGGACGGTTCTAAGGGGAGGATCTCCTATGGCTACACCTTC.

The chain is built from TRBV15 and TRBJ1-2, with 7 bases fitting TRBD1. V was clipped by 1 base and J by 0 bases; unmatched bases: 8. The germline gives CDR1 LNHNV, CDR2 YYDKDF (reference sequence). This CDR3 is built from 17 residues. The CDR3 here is CATSRAGQAYSNYGYTF. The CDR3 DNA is TGTGCCACCAGCAGAGCTGGACAGGCCTACTCTAACTATGGCTACACCTTC.

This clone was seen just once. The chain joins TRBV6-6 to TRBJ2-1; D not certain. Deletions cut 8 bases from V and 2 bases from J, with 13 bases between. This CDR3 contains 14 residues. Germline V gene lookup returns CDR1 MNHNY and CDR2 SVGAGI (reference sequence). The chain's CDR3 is CASLPPSPYNEQFF. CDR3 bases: TGTGCCAGCCTCCCCCCAAGTCCCTACAATGAGCAGTTCTTC.

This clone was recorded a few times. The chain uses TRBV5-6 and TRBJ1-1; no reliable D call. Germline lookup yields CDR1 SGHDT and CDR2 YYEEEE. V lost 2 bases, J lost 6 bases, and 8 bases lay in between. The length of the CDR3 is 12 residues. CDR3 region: CASSFGFSEAFF. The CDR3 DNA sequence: TGTGCCAGCAGCTTTGGGTTTTCTGAAGCTTTCTTT.

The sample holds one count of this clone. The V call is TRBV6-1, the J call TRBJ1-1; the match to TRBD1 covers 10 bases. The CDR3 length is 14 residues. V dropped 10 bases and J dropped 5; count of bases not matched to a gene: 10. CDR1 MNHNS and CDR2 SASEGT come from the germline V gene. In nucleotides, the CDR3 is TGTGCCATCAAGACAGGGGGCTCTGGAACTGAAGCTTTCTTT. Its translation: CAIKTGGSGTEAFF.

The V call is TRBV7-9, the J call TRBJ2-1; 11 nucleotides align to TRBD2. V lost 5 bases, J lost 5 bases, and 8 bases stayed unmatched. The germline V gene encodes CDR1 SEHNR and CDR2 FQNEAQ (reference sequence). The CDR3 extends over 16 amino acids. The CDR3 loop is CASSLGLAGTDNEQFF. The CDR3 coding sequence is TGTGCCAGCAGCCTCGGACTAGCGGGTACTGACAATGAGCAGTTCTTC.

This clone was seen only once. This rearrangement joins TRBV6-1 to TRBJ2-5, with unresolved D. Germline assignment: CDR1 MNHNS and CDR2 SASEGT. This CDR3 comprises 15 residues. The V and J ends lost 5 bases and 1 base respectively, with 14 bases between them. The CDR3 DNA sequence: TGTGCCAGCAGTCCAATGGTCGGTGCCCAAGAGACCCAGTACTTC. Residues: CASSPMVGAQETQYF.

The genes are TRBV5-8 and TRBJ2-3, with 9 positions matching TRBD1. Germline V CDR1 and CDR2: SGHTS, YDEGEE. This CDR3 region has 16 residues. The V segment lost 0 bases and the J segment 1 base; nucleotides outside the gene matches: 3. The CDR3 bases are TGTGCCAGCAGCTTGGGGGACAGGGTGGGCACAGATACGCAGTATTTT. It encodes CASSLGDRVGTDTQYF.

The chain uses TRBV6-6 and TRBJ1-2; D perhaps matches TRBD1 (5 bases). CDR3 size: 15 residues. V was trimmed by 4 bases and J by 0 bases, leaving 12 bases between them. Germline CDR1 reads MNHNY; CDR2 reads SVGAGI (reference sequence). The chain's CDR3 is CASSSSRDPNYGYTF. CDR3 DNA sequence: TGTGCCAGCAGTTCCAGCAGGGACCCTAACTATGGCTACACCTTC.

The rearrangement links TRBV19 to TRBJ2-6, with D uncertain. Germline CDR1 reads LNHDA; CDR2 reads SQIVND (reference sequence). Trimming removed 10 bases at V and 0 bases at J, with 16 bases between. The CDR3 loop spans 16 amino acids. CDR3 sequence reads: CATTMTSSSGANVLTF. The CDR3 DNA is TGTGCCACCACCATGACATCAAGCTCTGGGGCCAACGTCCTGACTTTC.

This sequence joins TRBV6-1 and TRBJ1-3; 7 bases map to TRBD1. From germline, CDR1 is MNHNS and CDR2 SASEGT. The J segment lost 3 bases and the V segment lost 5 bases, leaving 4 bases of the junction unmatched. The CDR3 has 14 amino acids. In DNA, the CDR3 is TGTGCCAGCAGTTTAACAGGGGTTGGAAACACCATATATTTT. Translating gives CASSLTGVGNTIYF.

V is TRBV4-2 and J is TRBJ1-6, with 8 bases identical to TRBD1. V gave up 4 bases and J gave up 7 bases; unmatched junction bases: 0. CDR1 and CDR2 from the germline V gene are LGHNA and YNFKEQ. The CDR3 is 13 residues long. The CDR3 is CASSRTGNSPLHF. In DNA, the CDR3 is TGTGCCAGCAGCCGGACAGGGAATTCACCCCTCCACTTT.

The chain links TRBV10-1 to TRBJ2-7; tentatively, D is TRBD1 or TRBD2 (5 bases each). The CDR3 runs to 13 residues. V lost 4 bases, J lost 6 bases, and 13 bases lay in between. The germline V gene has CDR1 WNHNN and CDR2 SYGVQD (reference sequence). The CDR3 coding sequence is TGCGCCAGCAGTGCTAGAGGGGTCAGCGAGCAGTACTTC. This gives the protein CASSARGVSEQYF.

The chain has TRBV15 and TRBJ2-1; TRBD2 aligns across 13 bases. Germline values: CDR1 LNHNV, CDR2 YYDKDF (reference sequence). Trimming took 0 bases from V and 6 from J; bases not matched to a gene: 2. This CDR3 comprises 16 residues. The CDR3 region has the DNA TGTGCCACCAGCAGAGAGGGACTAGCGGGAATCAATGAGCAGTTCTTC. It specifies CATSREGLAGINEQFF.

DNA of the CDR3: TGTGCCACCAGCATAGGGACTAATCAGCCCCAGCATTTT. The encoded protein is CATSIGTNQPQHF. The chain links TRBV15 to TRBJ1-5; TRBD1 might be the D (5 bases). The ends were cut back, 4 bases at V and 4 bases at J, with 8 bases in the middle. Germline loops: CDR1 LNHNV, CDR2 YYDKDF (reference sequence). CDR3 length: 13 amino acids.

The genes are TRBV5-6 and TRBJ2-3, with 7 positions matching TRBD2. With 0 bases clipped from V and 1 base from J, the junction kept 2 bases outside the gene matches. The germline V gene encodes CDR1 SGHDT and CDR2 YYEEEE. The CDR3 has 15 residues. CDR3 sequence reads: CASSLVLAGTDTQYF. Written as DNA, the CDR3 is TGTGCCAGCAGCTTGGTGCTAGCGGGCACAGATACGCAGTATTTT.

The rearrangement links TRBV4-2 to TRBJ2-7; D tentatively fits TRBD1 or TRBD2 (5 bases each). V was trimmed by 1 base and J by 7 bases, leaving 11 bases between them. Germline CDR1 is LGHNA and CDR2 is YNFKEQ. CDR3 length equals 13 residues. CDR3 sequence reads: CASSQGGSREQYF. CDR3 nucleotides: TGTGCCAGCAGCCAAGGGGGGAGTCGGGAGCAGTACTTC.

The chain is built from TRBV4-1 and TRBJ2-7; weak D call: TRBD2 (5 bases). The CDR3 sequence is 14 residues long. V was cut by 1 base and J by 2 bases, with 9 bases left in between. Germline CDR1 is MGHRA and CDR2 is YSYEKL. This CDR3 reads CASSQGLPPYEQYF. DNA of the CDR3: TGCGCCAGCAGCCAAGGACTACCTCCCTACGAGCAGTACTTC.

Written as DNA, the CDR3 is TGCGCCAGCAGCCTTAGTACAGCGAACACTGAAGCTTTCTTT. Residues: CASSLSTANTEAFF. The gene calls are TRBV5-1 and TRBJ1-1; D not certain. Trimming stripped 4 bases from V and 1 base from J, with 11 bases between. The germline V gene encodes CDR1 SGHRS and CDR2 YFSETQ. This CDR3 region has 14 residues.

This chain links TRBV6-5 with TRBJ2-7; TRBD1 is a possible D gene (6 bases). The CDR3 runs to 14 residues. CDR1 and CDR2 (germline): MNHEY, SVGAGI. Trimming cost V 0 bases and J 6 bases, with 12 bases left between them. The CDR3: CASSYSSRGSEQYF. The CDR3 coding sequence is TGTGCCAGCAGTTACTCCAGCAGGGGATCCGAGCAGTACTTC.

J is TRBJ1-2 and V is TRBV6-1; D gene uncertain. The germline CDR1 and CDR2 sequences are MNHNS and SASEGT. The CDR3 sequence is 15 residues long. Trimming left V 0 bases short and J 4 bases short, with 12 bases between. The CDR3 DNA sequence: TGTGCCAGCAGTGAAGCGCTGGTCAGAACCTATGGCTACACCTTC. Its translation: CASSEALVRTYGYTF.

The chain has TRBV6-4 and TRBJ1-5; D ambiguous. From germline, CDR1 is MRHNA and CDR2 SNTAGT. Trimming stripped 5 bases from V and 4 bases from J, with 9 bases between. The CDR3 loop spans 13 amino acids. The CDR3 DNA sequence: TGTGCCAGCAGTCCGGACGGTAATCAGCCCCAGCATTTT. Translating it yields CASSPDGNQPQHF.

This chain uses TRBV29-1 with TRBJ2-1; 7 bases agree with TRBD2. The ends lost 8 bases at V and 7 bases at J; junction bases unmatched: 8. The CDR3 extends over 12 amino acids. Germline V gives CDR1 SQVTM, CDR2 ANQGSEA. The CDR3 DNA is TGCAGCTCACGCGGGGGTTCGAATGAGCAGTTCTTC. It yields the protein CSSRGGSNEQFF.

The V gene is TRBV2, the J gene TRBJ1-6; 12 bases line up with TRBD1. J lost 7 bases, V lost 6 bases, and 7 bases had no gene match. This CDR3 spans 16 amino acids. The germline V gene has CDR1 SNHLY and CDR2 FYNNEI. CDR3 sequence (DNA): TGTGCCAGCAGCCCCGGGACAGGGGGCAACAATTCACCCCTCCACTTT. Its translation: CASSPGTGGNNSPLHF.

For the CDR3, the DNA is TGTGCCAGCAGCCCGGGGGCGGCGTATCGGACAGATACGCAGTATTTT. Encoded protein: CASSPGAAYRTDTQYF. This chain connects TRBV7-3 to TRBJ2-3; the D call may be TRBD1 or TRBD2 (6 bases each). V shed 5 bases and J shed 3 bases, with 18 bases lying between them. Germline values: CDR1 SGHTA, CDR2 FQGTGA. The CDR3 consists of 16 residues.